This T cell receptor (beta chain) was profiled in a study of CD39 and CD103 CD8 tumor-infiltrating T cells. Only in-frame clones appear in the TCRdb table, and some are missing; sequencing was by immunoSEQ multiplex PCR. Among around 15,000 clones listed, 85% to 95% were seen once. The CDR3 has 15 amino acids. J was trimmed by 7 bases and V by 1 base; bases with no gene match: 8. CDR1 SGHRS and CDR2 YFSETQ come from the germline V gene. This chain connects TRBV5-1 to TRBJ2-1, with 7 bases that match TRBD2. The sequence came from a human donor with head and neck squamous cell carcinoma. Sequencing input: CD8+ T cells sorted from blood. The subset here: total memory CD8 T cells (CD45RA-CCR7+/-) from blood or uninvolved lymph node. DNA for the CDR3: TGCGCCAGCAGCTTGTTTGCGGGGGAAGCGAATGAGCAGTTCTTC. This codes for CASSLFAGEANEQFF.